This section outlines one T cell receptor (beta chain) sequence together with its context. The antigen is undetermined. Germline trimming cut 5 bases from V and 6 bases from J; bases unmatched to any gene: 14. The length of the CDR3 is 17 residues. Per germline, CDR1 LNHDA and CDR2 SQIVND (reference sequence). The sample belongs to a study of T cell responses to AZD1222 COVID-19 vaccine. Assay used: immunoSEQ multiplex PCR; TCRdb lists only in-frame clones, some missing. This sample has about 180,000 clones, with around 89% found just once. Study outcomes and limitations: Just a handful of people given AZD1222 tested seropositive at baseline. Clonal diversity may have been underestimated, and the donors were mostly white British, with more females than males. Two AZD1222 administrations were followed by greater Spike-specific TCR breadth and depth.

Sequenced material: peripheral blood, taken 28 days after the second AZD1222 dose. The receptor's source is an adult who received the AZD1222 COVID-19 vaccine. This sequence joins TRBV19 and TRBJ2-3; 10 bases line up with TRBD2. CDR3 sequence (DNA): TGTGCCAGTAGTCTCACCGGACTAGCGGAGAGGATTGATACGCAGTATTTT. It encodes CASSLTGLAERIDTQYF.